This T cell receptor (beta chain) was obtained from a study of shared clonotypes between healthy human individuals. As to this clone: The target antigen is unknown.

Assay: immunoSEQ multiplex PCR; the TCRdb copy retains only in-frame clones and omits some. The sample records 1,500,000 or so clones, roughly 96% being singletons. Study outcomes and limitations: For naive CD4 cells, around 5% of clonotypes were shared across a handful of donors.

The source is a man aged 30 to 45 in good health. Sequenced input: naive CD4+ T cells sorted from blood. Subset noted: CD45RA+ positively selected.

The CDR3 reads CASSLAEVPYNEQFF. CDR3 coding DNA: TGCGCCAGCAGCTTGGCGGAAGTCCCATACAATGAGCAGTTCTTC. The chain links TRBV5-1 to TRBJ2-1; D call uncertain. V was shortened by 0 bases and J by 4 bases, with 11 bases between the two germline ends. Germline V gene data show CDR1 as SGHRS and CDR2 as YFSETQ. There are 15 residues in the CDR3.